The 17 T cell receptor beta chains below were found in one sample sequenced in a study of blood T cell repertoires in COVID-19 (dated by TCRdb to 2018 to 2020). Receptors were amplified or captured by the immunoSEQ multiplex PCR assay. TCRdb re-hosts the immuneACCESS table, in-frame sequences only. Its copies lack some clones; in the studies checked, an unresolved V gene accounts for under half of them, and the cause for the rest is not known. A total of roughly 100,000 clones appear in this sample, 60% to 85% of them only once. Of the sample, over 6.5% falls within the top ten clones. The sequenced sample consisted of peripheral blood. The receptors stem from a man between 65 and 85 years old with acute or convalescent COVID-19.

The chain carries TRBV5-4 and TRBJ1-1, with a weak D call TRBD1 (6 bases). Trimming left V 4 bases short and J 1 base short, with 11 bases between. The germline V gene has CDR1 SGHNT and CDR2 YYREEE (reference sequence). The CDR3 covers 14 residues. Here the CDR3 reads CASSRGRGNTEAFF. The DNA of the CDR3 is TGTGCCAGCAGCAGGGGCAGGGGGAACACTGAAGCTTTCTTT.

The chain has TRBV5-6 and TRBJ1-1; D might be TRBD1 (5 bases). Germline values: CDR1 SGHDT, CDR2 YYEEEE. The length of the CDR3 is 14 residues. Trimming left V 0 bases short and J 7 bases short, with 13 bases between. CDR3 in amino acids: CASSLVSGGIEAFF. CDR3 bases: TGTGCCAGCAGCTTGGTCAGCGGGGGAATTGAAGCTTTCTTT.

The chain carries TRBV11-3 and TRBJ1-1; D unclear. This CDR3 has 13 amino acids. CDR1 is SGHNT, CDR2 YENEEA, per germline. Trimming took 3 bases from V and 1 from J, leaving 6 bases between them. The CDR3 is CASSFRWNTEAFF. The CDR3 DNA is TGTGCCAGCAGCTTCAGGTGGAACACTGAAGCTTTCTTT.

V gene TRBV4-1 combines with J gene TRBJ2-5; the match to TRBD2 covers 11 bases. V shed 1 base, J shed 5 bases, and the junction held 9 bases outside the gene matches. CDR1 is MGHRA and CDR2 is YSYEKL in the germline V gene. This CDR3 contains 17 residues. CDR3 residues: CASSQAQTSGEGETQYF. The CDR3 bases are TGCGCCAGCAGCCAAGCCCAGACTAGCGGGGAAGGCGAGACCCAGTACTTC.

J is TRBJ1-6 and V is TRBV14, with TRBD1 as a possible D gene (6 bases). The CDR3 spans 17 residues. Germline CDR1 is SGHDN and CDR2 is FVKESK. Trimming pared 0 bases from V and 8 bases from J, leaving 17 bases between. The CDR3 loop is CASSQESHRDVHSPLHF. For the CDR3, the DNA is TGTGCCAGCAGCCAAGAATCTCACAGGGACGTGCATTCACCCCTCCACTTT.

This clone was counted only a few times. Here the CDR3 DNA reads TGTGCCAGCAGTTACTCTGGTTTTTCCCTCCGGAGTGAAGCTTTCTTT. This gives the protein CASSYSGFSLRSEAFF. V usage is TRBV6-5 and J usage is TRBJ1-1; D unresolved. The length of the CDR3 is 16 residues. V was pared by 0 bases and J by 7 bases, with 18 bases between. The V gene's germline CDR1 is MNHEY and CDR2 SVGAGI.

The chain combines TRBV20-1 with TRBJ1-4; D not certain. There are 14 residues in the CDR3. V lost 3 bases to trimming and J lost 2 bases, with 10 bases between them. The germline V gene has CDR1 DFQATT and CDR2 SNEGSKA (reference sequence). The CDR3: CSASFGMTNEKLFF. Here the CDR3 DNA reads TGCAGTGCTAGTTTTGGCATGACTAATGAAAAACTGTTTTTT.

The chain employs TRBV5-1 and TRBJ2-1, with TRBD2 matching over 9 bases. V shed 0 bases and J 2 bases; nucleotides not matched to a gene: 3. CDR1 and CDR2 (germline): SGHRS, YFSETQ. The CDR3 has 16 residues. Written as DNA, the CDR3 is TGCGCCAGCAGCTTGGCTCTAGCGGGGACCTACAATGAGCAGTTCTTC. This translates into CASSLALAGTYNEQFF.

With respect to this clone: The junction departs from germline at one end; a sequencing error may be responsible. The J gene is TRBJ2-5, the V gene TRBV10-1; 8 bases match TRBD1. Germline loops: CDR1 WNHNN, CDR2 SYGVQD (reference sequence). The CDR3 totals 18 residues. Here the CDR3 reads CASTENPPGQGFQETQYF. The CDR3 nucleotides are TGCGCCAGCACTGAGAATCCCCCCGGACAGGGTTTCCAAGAGACCCAGTACTTC.

This clone came up once. The V gene is TRBV5-1, the J gene TRBJ1-4; 12 bases are shared with TRBD1. V lost 8 bases and J lost 3; bases outside the gene matches: 14. The V gene's germline CDR1 is SGHRS and CDR2 YFSETQ. CDR3 length equals 18 residues. The DNA of the CDR3 is TGCGCCAGTCGGACCGGGACAGGGGGCGCAGGGGCTAATGAAAAACTGTTTTTT. This sequence encodes CASRTGTGGAGANEKLFF.

This chain links TRBV10-2 with TRBJ1-2; D might be TRBD1 (5 bases). V was clipped by 3 bases and J by 5 bases, with 10 bases between them. The CDR3 sequence is 13 residues long. Per the germline V gene, CDR1 is WSHSY and CDR2 is SAAADI. The CDR3 nucleotides read TGCGCCAGCAGTGACGCGGCAGGGTATGGCTACACCTTC. The encoded protein is CASSDAAGYGYTF.

This sequence joins TRBV4-1 and TRBJ1-5, with a possible D match to TRBD1 (5 bases). The CDR3 contains 16 residues. Trimming took 0 bases from V and 2 from J, leaving 11 bases between them. Germline assignment: CDR1 MGHRA and CDR2 YSYEKL. The DNA of the CDR3 is TGCGCCAGCAGCCAAGATCGGCAGGGTGGCAATCAGCCCCAGCATTTT. Residues: CASSQDRQGGNQPQHF.

The genes are TRBV6-5 and TRBJ1-3; the match to TRBD1 covers 7 bases. The germline CDR1 and CDR2 sequences are MNHEY and SVGAGI. V lost 0 bases, J lost 0 bases, and 2 bases stayed unmatched. The CDR3 has 16 residues. In DNA, the CDR3 is TGTGCCAGCAGTTACTCGCGACAGGGCTCTGGAAACACCATATATTTT. It yields the protein CASSYSRQGSGNTIYF.

This chain links TRBV25-1 with TRBJ2-5, with D maybe TRBD2 (6 bases). The CDR3 extends over 16 amino acids. Between the trimmed V and J ends, which lost 8 bases and 4 bases, there was a span of 23 bases. The germline V gene encodes CDR1 MGHDK and CDR2 SYGVNS. CDR3 sequence (DNA): TGTGCCAGCCAAAGTTCGGGCCTGGGGACTCGAGAGACCCAGTACTTC. Translation gives CASQSSGLGTRETQYF. Drawing the rest from reference TRBV25-1 and TRBJ2-5, the complete variable domain is EADIYQTPRYLVIGTGKKITLECSQTMGHDKMYWYQQDPGMELHLIHYSYGVNSTEKGDLSSESTVSRIRTEHFPLTLESARPSHTSQYLCASQSSGLGTRETQYFGPGTRLLVL.

There are a few counts of this clone. J is TRBJ1-2 and V is TRBV29-1, with D uncertain. The CDR3 consists of 13 residues. Germline CDR1 is SQVTM and CDR2 is ANQGSEA. Trimming took off 1 base at V and 0 bases at J, with 6 bases between the two ends. CDR3 amino acids: CSVEGETNYGYTF. The CDR3 nucleotides read TGCAGCGTTGAAGGGGAGACTAACTATGGCTACACCTTC.

This chain links TRBV10-1 with TRBJ1-2, with 7 bases identical to TRBD1. Germline V gives CDR1 WNHNN, CDR2 SYGVQD (reference sequence). The trim removed 9 bases at V and 4 bases at J, leaving 8 bases unmatched. CDR3 length: 13 residues. CDR3 sequence (DNA): TGCGCCAGAGGACAGGTTGGAGTCTATGGCTACACCTTC. This sequence encodes CARGQVGVYGYTF.

This rearrangement joins TRBV18 to TRBJ1-1; 8 bases line up with TRBD1. V gave up 3 bases and J gave up 7 bases; unmatched junction bases: 7. CDR1 KGHSH and CDR2 LQKENI come from the germline V gene. The CDR3 totals 14 residues. This CDR3 reads CASSPYGQGLEAFF. In nucleotides, the CDR3 is TGTGCCAGCTCACCTTATGGACAGGGTCTTGAAGCTTTCTTT.